This T cell receptor (beta chain) appears in the sequencing data of a study of OX40 agonist ivuxolimab in advanced cancers. Study information: From roughly 20 to 90 years was the age range, with a mean of around 56 years, and 70% to 85% were male.

Patients were ruled out by autoimmune disease history or systemic immunosuppression. Method: immunoSEQ multiplex PCR; TCRdb's copy keeps in-frame clones and lacks some. The sample lists tens of thousands of clones, 88% occurring once. CDR3 length equals 12 residues. The ends were cut back, 1 base at V and 6 bases at J, with 5 bases in the middle. Germline CDR1 reads SGDLS; CDR2 reads YYNGEE. As regards this clone: Other DNA sequences in the same sample also yield this CDR3.

Here the sequenced sample was CD4+ or CD8+ T cells sorted from blood, taken in a trial of the OX40 agonist ivuxolimab. This sequence joins TRBV9 and TRBJ2-1; no reliable D call. This receptor was obtained from an adult with an advanced solid tumor such as melanoma, head and neck, liver or kidney cancer. Here the CDR3 DNA reads TGTGCCAGCAGCGTAACGGGCAATGAGCAGTTCTTC. Residues: CASSVTGNEQFF.